This TCR beta chain was observed in a study of T cells in women clearing cervical HPV infection (dated by TCRdb to 2017 to 2018). In terms of the full investigation: The cases were 25 to 30 women with histologically confirmed HPV16-related CIN3 or worse, and 2 of those women had invasive cancers. Controls were 20 to 30 women whose single incident HPV16 infection cleared within 12 months without precancer or cancer developing. Blood from cases was collected at the visit where the lesion was first found, while blood from controls was collected once the infection could no longer be detected. Among cases, blood sampling occurred a median of 149 days after lesion detection, with an interquartile range of roughly 90 to 200 days. Since HLA typing was available for only a few women, HLA type could not be ruled out as a confounder. An exploratory proof-of-principle case-control study, nested within the Guanacaste HPV Natural History Study in Costa Rica, was conducted to compare TCR repertoires across cervical HPV16 outcomes. Cases were matched to controls by age within five years and by the year the sample was collected. A median age of around 30 years was observed in cases versus approximately 38 in controls, and no significant differences in baseline characteristics were found. In the parent cohort, some 10,000 women aged 18 or older were enrolled in Guanacaste, Costa Rica, during about 1993 to 1995 and were followed for seven years. Quality controls consisted of five blinded duplicates per group, for a total of some 60 samples made up of 50 participants and around ten replicates.

CDR1 is given as LNHDA and CDR2 as SQIVND, both from the germline V gene (reference sequence). The CDR3 runs 15 residues from the cysteine to the phenylalanine. The DNA covers only part of the CDR3, 36 bases in frame from base 1. Study-wide findings and limitations: By combining richness with V gene abundances, random forest classifiers separated cases from controls with an estimated AUC of about 0.83. TCR repertoire richness was significantly higher in CIN3+ cases than in controls across sequencing depths, while evenness did not differ. The cross-sectional design could not show whether the associations came before the infection or were a result of it, and neither effector/memory subsets nor HPV-specific T cells were isolated. TRBV6-7 relative abundance was lower in cases than in controls (around 0.11% versus 0.16%; Bonferroni P = 0.0008). Because the number of T cells per sample was unknown, the richness differences could reflect varying T-cell content rather than repertoire biology.

About this clone: Its antigen is unknown. One junction end disagrees with the germline gene, perhaps due to a read error. The missing CDR3 end, 3 residues past where the read stops, is filled in from the germline J gene.

Every participant had a single incident cervical HPV16 infection, and prevalent HPV16 infections were excluded. Cervical HPV DNA was detected by MY09/MY11 PCR and genotyped by dot-blot hybridization. Roughly 15 mL of heparinized blood was centrifuged, after which the buffy coat was aliquoted, frozen at -30 degrees C, and then stored at -80 degrees C. Genomic DNA was extracted from buffy coat specimens using QIAGEN kits. TCR beta CDR3 regions were amplified by multiplex PCR from an average of about 1,100 ng genomic DNA per sample using the immunoSEQ assay. Primer bias was corrected in the assay by using a complete synthetic TCR repertoire to establish an amplification baseline. Amplicons were sequenced on the Illumina platform. In the paper's pipeline: Error correction of the sequences involved clustering with frequency ratios plus a modified nearest-neighbor algorithm, after which the sequences were analyzed in the immunoSEQ Analyzer using IMGT gene definitions. At each rarefaction depth, TCR richness and evenness were averaged across 20 rarefaction repeats, and samples with fewer sequences than that depth were excluded. V, D and J gene relative abundances were compared between groups with Wilcoxon rank sum tests, applying FDR correction. In the blinded duplicates, the intraclass correlation was less than 97% for TCR richness and averaged about 79% across 65 to 85 gene segments. The source is immuneACCESS, and TCRdb retained only in-frame sequences with V and J called. Part of the clones is not carried over; for the studies checked, unresolved V genes explain less than half of this, and the remainder is unexplained. For V, J and clone size, that table is used; D and trimming come from the DNA. Per the sample table, the count is about 30,000 clones. 6.5% to 7.5% of the sample comes from the top ten.

The TCR sequence derives from a woman aged 18 to 75 with a cervical HPV16 infection that either progressed to CIN3+ or cleared (not recorded which). Recombination connected TRBV19 to TRBJ2-2; 7 bases in between match TRBD2. The sequenced sample was blood buffy coat. CDR3 reads: CASSPVGGNSGELFF. The CDR3 DNA, read in part, is TGTGCCAGTAGCCCGGTGGGGGGGAACAGCGGGGAG.